The source of this T cell receptor beta chain is a study of tumor-infiltrating lymphocytes in primary liver carcinoma. As for the study in general: Resecting the tumor surgically was how the patients' primary liver carcinoma was treated.

Making TCR beta cDNA involved 400 to 600 ng total RNA and a constant-region primer. A slightly modified ARM-PCR protocol with three nested multiplex PCR rounds produced these TCR beta libraries. The opening two PCR rounds, nine to eleven cycles each, paired TRBV1-TRBV30 forward primers with a C-beta reverse primer. MiXCR, applied by TCRdb to the multiplex PCR reads, yields one record per CDR3 protein. Here the sample spans about 200,000 distinct CDR3 sequences, almost 65% being singletons. Unsorted whole blood supplied the blood RNA, and germline DNA was isolated too. Trimming stripped 2 bases from V and 9 bases from J, with 17 bases between. Germline CDR1 is MNHNS and CDR2 is SASEGT. The CDR3 is 15 residues long. Study-wide findings and caveats: The study found a significantly higher top-250-clone fraction in tumors than in blood (p = 0.039).

In regard to this clonotype: As yet, its antigen is unknown. The conserved phenylalanine or tryptophan is not found at the CDR3 terminus, so this likely reflects a read error.

The clonotype originates from a woman in her fifties or sixties with primary liver carcinoma and hepatitis B virus infection. The J gene is TRBJ1-5, the V gene TRBV6-1; TRBD1 might be the D (6 bases). Sequencing input: peripheral blood. The CDR3 DNA reads as TGTGCCAGCAGTGAACACCGACAGGCCTCAACGCCCCAGCATTCT. Amino acids: CASSEHRQASTPQHS.